This TCR beta chain was captured in a study of graft-versus-host responses after intestinal transplantation. The wider study: Uniformly, recipients were administered anti-thymocyte globulin induction with subsequent tacrolimus and steroids for two to three years.

The data were produced by immunoSEQ multiplex PCR, yet TCRdb's version contains in-frame clones alone and is incomplete. Of some 23,000 clones listed, almost 85% are singletons. CDR1 and CDR2 from the germline V gene are SGHTA and FQGNSA. This CDR3 has 12 residues. On this clone itself: Antigen: not known.

Study conclusions and caveats: The authors found GvH clones in recipient marrow, some appearing first in ileum or blood.

The material sequenced was unstimulated CD8+ T cells sorted from spleen or lymph node cells, taken before transplant. The sequence was obtained from a human donor who was the organ donor for an intestinal transplant. The genes are TRBV7-2 and TRBJ2-5; D uncertain. TRBJ2-7 matches the DNA end more closely, so the J call is doubtful. The DNA of the CDR3 is TGTGCCAGCAGCCAGGTCACCTACGAGCAGTACTTC. It codes for CASSQVTYEQYF.